The sequence of this TCR beta chain was determined in a study of blood T cell repertoires in COVID-19. Repertoires were generated with immunoSEQ multiplex PCR, while TCRdb's copy carries only in-frame clones and drops some. The sample contains tens of thousands of clones, around 87% of which appear only once. CDR1 and CDR2 (germline): LNHDA, SQIVND (reference sequence). This CDR3 comprises 14 residues. The V segment lost 8 bases and the J segment 5 bases; nucleotides outside the gene matches: 11. The sample consisted of peripheral blood. The chain employs TRBV19 and TRBJ1-2; 7 positions match TRBD1. The TCR comes from a human donor with acute or convalescent COVID-19. The donor label of this sample is uncertain. CDR3 in DNA: TGTGCCAGTGCGGAACCGGGACAGCTTTATGGCTACACCTTC. Amino acid sequence: CASAEPGQLYGYTF. The variable domain in full, with the rest retrieved from reference TRBV19 and TRBJ1-2, is DGGITQSPKYLFRKEGQNVTLSCEQNLNHDAMYWYRQDPGQGLRLIYYSQIVNDFQKGDIAEGYSVSREKKESFPLTVTSAQKNPTAFYLCASAEPGQLYGYTFGSGTRLTVV.